Below, 32 T cell receptor beta chains from the same sample are listed, as sequenced in a study of neurological immune-mediated disorders. TCRdb re-analysed the 5' RACE reads in MiXCR, keeping a single row per CDR3 protein. This table holds roughly 60,000 distinct CDR3 sequences, around 9.7% found once. Time point: longitudinal time-point 2. The sample taken for sequencing was PBMCs. The origin of the receptors is a man aged 25-40 years in good health.

The table lists this clonotype with many counts. The genes are TRBV9 and TRBJ1-2; D may be TRBD1 (5 bases). Looked up from germline, CDR1 is SGDLS and CDR2 is YYNGEE. The V end lost 0 bases, the J end lost 1 base, and 10 bases lay between the germline ends. The CDR3 is 15 amino acids. The CDR3 DNA is TGTGCCAGCAGCGTAGACGGGGCCGTTAACTATGGCTACACCTTC. It specifies CASSVDGAVNYGYTF.

In this sample, this clonotype turned up many times. The chain has TRBV6-5 and TRBJ2-1; 8 nucleotides line up with TRBD2. The CDR3 consists of 14 residues. CDR1 MNHEY and CDR2 SVGAGI come from the germline V gene. Trimming at V came to 2 bases and at J to 7 bases, leaving 4 bases not matched to a gene. CDR3 sequence (DNA): TGTGCCAGCAGTTACCGGGAGGGCTGGAATGAGCAGTTCTTC. Residues: CASSYREGWNEQFF.

In its sample, this clonotype was seen once. This chain uses TRBV10-3 with TRBJ2-6; 7 bases agree with TRBD2. The CDR3 runs 15 residues. J lost 0 bases, V lost 9 bases, and 5 bases had no gene match. Germline CDR1 ENHRY, CDR2 SYGVKD. As DNA, the CDR3 is TGTGCCATTTCGGGGGGAAGCTCTGGGGCCAACGTCCTGACTTTC. This sequence encodes CAISGGSSGANVLTF.

This clonotype was seen repeatedly, ten times or more. This sequence joins TRBV20-1 and TRBJ2-1; 10 nucleotides line up with TRBD1. V lost 6 bases, J lost 5 bases, and 4 bases stayed unmatched. CDR1 and CDR2 from the germline V gene are DFQATT and SNEGSKA (reference sequence). The CDR3 has 13 residues. The CDR3 nucleotides are TGCAGTGCAACTGGACAGGGGGACAATGAGCAGTTCTTC. Its translation: CSATGQGDNEQFF.

In its sample, this clonotype was seen many times. The CDR3 DNA follows: TGCAGCTTATTAGGGGTGGAAGGGACGGTGAAAGCTTTCTTT. Translating gives CSLLGVEGTVKAFF. The J gene is TRBJ1-1, the V gene TRBV20-1; D perhaps matches TRBD1 (5 bases). Germline loops: CDR1 DFQATT, CDR2 SNEGSKA (reference sequence). The CDR3 is made up of 14 amino acids.

There are many counts of this clonotype. The chain combines TRBV3-1 with TRBJ2-7, with D perhaps TRBD2 (5 bases). The CDR3 is 15 residues long. V shed 0 bases and J shed 0 bases, with 9 bases lying between them. Germline-derived CDR1 and CDR2 are LGHDT and YNNKEL (reference sequence). DNA of the CDR3: TGTGCCAGCAGCCAAGATCCGGGATCCTCCTACGAGCAGTACTTC. This codes for CASSQDPGSSYEQYF.

At least ten counts were recorded for this clonotype. The rearrangement joins TRBV6-4 to TRBJ2-3, with 8 bases aligning to TRBD1. With 3 bases clipped from V and 8 bases from J, the junction kept 4 bases outside the gene matches. The CDR3 has 13 residues. The germline V gene encodes CDR1 MRHNA and CDR2 SNTAGT. The DNA of the CDR3 is TGTGCCAGCAGTGAAGGACAGGGAGGTACGCAGTATTTT. This translates into CASSEGQGGTQYF.

The chain is built from TRBV5-1 and TRBJ2-7, with D maybe TRBD2 (7 bases). This CDR3 spans 15 amino acids. V lost 0 bases and J lost 3, with 13 bases in between. Germline lookup yields CDR1 SGHRS and CDR2 YFSETQ. In DNA form, the CDR3 reads TGCGCCAGCAGCTTGGGAGCGGGGACATTCTACGAGCAGTACTTC. This encodes CASSLGAGTFYEQYF.

This clonotype was seen ten or more times. The chain joins TRBV18 to TRBJ1-4, with D perhaps matching TRBD1 (5 bases). The CDR3 length is 13 residues. CDR1 is KGHSH, CDR2 LQKENI, per germline. The V and J ends lost 5 bases and 8 bases respectively, with 12 bases between them. CDR3: CASSFRDDEKLFF. The CDR3, as DNA: TGTGCCAGCTCATTCCGGGACGACGAAAAACTGTTTTTT. Full variable domain (missing parts from reference TRBV18 and TRBJ1-4): NAGVMQNPRHLVRRRGQEARLRCSPMKGHSHVYWYRQLPEEGLKFMVYLQKENIIDESGMPKERFSAEFPKEGPSILRIQQVVRGDSAAYFCASSFRDDEKLFFGSGTQLSVL.

This clonotype was observed at least ten times. The rearrangement links TRBV19 to TRBJ2-3; D may be TRBD2 (6 bases). CDR3 length equals 13 residues. CDR1 is LNHDA and CDR2 is SQIVND in the germline V gene (reference sequence). V dropped 2 bases and J dropped 4 bases, with 7 bases sitting between them. The CDR3 DNA sequence: TGTGCCAGTAGTATACGACTAGCAGATACGCAGTATTTT. Translation gives CASSIRLADTQYF.

The V call is TRBV30, the J call TRBJ2-3; D is ambiguous. CDR3 length equals 14 residues. Between the trimmed V and J ends, which lost 0 bases and 0 bases, there was a span of 7 bases. Germline V gene data show CDR1 as GTSNPN and CDR2 as SVGIG (reference sequence). In nucleotides, the CDR3 is TGTGCCTGGAGTGTCCTACGTAGCACAGATACGCAGTATTTT. It codes for CAWSVLRSTDTQYF.

Ten or more counts support this clonotype. This chain connects TRBV4-2 to TRBJ1-6; D unresolved. V was cut by 1 base and J by 9 bases, with 13 bases left in between. The germline gives CDR1 LGHNA, CDR2 YNFKEQ. This CDR3 comprises 15 residues. CDR3 nucleotide sequence: TGTGCCAGCAGCCAAGCACCTGATGGTAGTTCACCCCTCCACTTT. It yields the protein CASSQAPDGSSPLHF.

This clonotype was seen at least ten times. The chain has TRBV20-1 and TRBJ2-3; 10 nucleotides line up with TRBD2. The CDR3 consists of 14 residues. The V and J ends lost 6 bases and 5 bases, in that order; junction bases with no gene match: 8. CDR1 is DFQATT and CDR2 is SNEGSKA in the germline V gene (reference sequence). In DNA form, the CDR3 reads TGCAGTGCGTTCATAGCGGGAGGAATAGATACGCAGTATTTT. Its protein is CSAFIAGGIDTQYF.

This clonotype was seen ten or more times. The chain employs TRBV7-2 and TRBJ2-1; tentatively, D is TRBD1 (5 bases). CDR1 and CDR2 (germline): SGHTA, FQGNSA. V lost 5 bases and J lost 3, with 14 bases in between. The CDR3 runs to 15 residues. The CDR3 DNA is TGTGCCAGCAGCCCAGGACACGGGTACTACAATGAGCAGTTCTTC. Amino acid sequence: CASSPGHGYYNEQFF.

This clonotype was recorded at least ten times. V is TRBV5-1 and J is TRBJ1-1; D gene ambiguous. The CDR3 is 13 amino acids. Trimming shortened V by 1 base and J by 11 bases, and 15 bases separated the two germline ends. In germline, CDR1 is SGHRS, CDR2 YFSETQ. CDR3 protein: CASSLKPDSGAFF. CDR3 nucleotide sequence: TGCGCCAGCAGCTTGAAGCCGGACTCGGGGGCTTTCTTT.

This clonotype was detected ten times or more. The chain carries TRBV7-8 and TRBJ2-5; TRBD2 matches 7 bases. The CDR3 has 14 amino acids. With 5 bases clipped from V and 5 bases from J, the junction kept 8 bases outside the gene matches. Germline lookup yields CDR1 SGHVS and CDR2 FQNEAQ. Written as DNA, the CDR3 is TGTGCCAGCAGCCCCACTAGCGAGGTTGAGACCCAGTACTTC. This codes for CASSPTSEVETQYF.

At least ten counts were recorded for this clonotype. The CDR3 DNA is TGTGCCAGCAGCTACGGACTAGCGGGAGGATACGAGACCCAGTACTTC. Encoded protein: CASSYGLAGGYETQYF. The V and J genes are TRBV7-2 and TRBJ2-5, with 14 bases fitting TRBD2. The CDR3 length is 16 residues. V shed 4 bases, J shed 5 bases, and the junction held 6 bases outside the gene matches. The V gene's germline CDR1 is SGHTA and CDR2 FQGNSA.

This clonotype occurred a few times. This may be a read error: a much more frequent sequence differs by one nucleotide. The V gene is TRBV7-3, the J gene TRBJ2-1, with D tentatively TRBD1 (5 bases). This CDR3 has 15 residues. Trimming left V 4 bases short and J 8 bases short, with 18 bases between. Germline V gene sequence: CDR1 SGHTA, CDR2 FQGTGA. CDR3 in amino acids: CASSSDSGAIDEQFF. Here the CDR3 DNA reads TGTGCCAGCAGCTCTGACAGTGGGGCGATCGATGAGCAGTTCTTC.

This clonotype came up many times. The V gene is TRBV20-1, the J gene TRBJ2-5; D may match TRBD1 or TRBD2 (6 bases each). V lost 1 base and J lost 5, with 20 bases in between. Germline CDR1 reads DFQATT; CDR2 reads SNEGSKA (reference sequence). This CDR3 is 16 amino acids long. DNA for the CDR3: TGCAGTGCTAGAGGGGGTAGCGGAGTTAGGGGGGAGACCCAGTACTTC. Translation gives CSARGGSGVRGETQYF.

This clonotype was recorded many times. V and J are TRBV12-3 or TRBV12-4 and TRBJ2-7; a possible D gene is TRBD1 (6 bases). V lost 5 bases, J lost 3 bases, and 11 bases lay in between. CDR3 length equals 13 residues. CDR3 residues: CASSLQGFYEQYF. The CDR3 region has the DNA TGTGCCAGCAGTCTACAGGGTTTCTACGAGCAGTACTTC.

Ten or more counts support this clonotype. The CDR3 coding sequence is TGTGCCAGCAATCCTACAGGGGTAGGCGGCTACACCTTC. As protein: CASNPTGVGGYTF. The chain links TRBV12-3 or TRBV12-4 to TRBJ1-2; 7 nucleotides agree with TRBD1. V was pared by 7 bases and J by 8 bases, with 10 bases of the junction left unmatched. The CDR3 runs to 13 residues.

This clonotype was detected many times. This chain connects TRBV20-1 to TRBJ2-7; D ambiguous. Trimming took off 6 bases at V and 2 bases at J, with 14 bases between the two ends. This CDR3 contains 13 residues. CDR1 is DFQATT, CDR2 SNEGSKA, per germline (reference sequence). The CDR3 region has the DNA TGCAGTGCCAAGACCACAGAAACCTACGAGCAGTACTTC. It codes for CSAKTTETYEQYF.

In its sample, this clonotype was seen many times. The chain employs TRBV24-1 and TRBJ2-7; 7 bases agree with TRBD1. V was clipped by 3 bases and J by 0 bases; unmatched bases: 4. Germline V gene data show CDR1 as KGHDR and CDR2 as SFDVKD. The CDR3 runs 15 residues. The CDR3 DNA follows: TGTGCCACCAGTGATCCCAGGACAGGCTCCTACGAGCAGTACTTC. It encodes CATSDPRTGSYEQYF.

This clonotype appeared many times. The J gene is TRBJ1-5, the V gene TRBV4-1, with TRBD1 as a possible D gene (5 bases). Trimming removed 4 bases at V and 6 bases at J, with 16 bases between. The CDR3 has 15 amino acids. Germline CDR1 MGHRA, CDR2 YSYEKL. The CDR3 DNA follows: TGCGCCAGCAGCCGCCAGGGTATGGGGGGTCAGCCCCAGCATTTT. This translates into CASSRQGMGGQPQHF.

There are many counts of this clonotype. The gene calls are TRBV28 and TRBJ2-1, with 12 bases that match TRBD2. There are 15 residues in the CDR3. CDR1 is MDHEN and CDR2 is SYDVKM in the germline V gene. Trimming removed 7 bases from V and 3 bases from J; junction bases left unmatched: 4. The CDR3 loop reads CASTETSGGYNEQFF. In DNA, the CDR3 is TGTGCCAGCACTGAGACTAGCGGGGGCTACAATGAGCAGTTCTTC.

Only a few counts were recorded for this clonotype. V is TRBV7-8 and J is TRBJ2-6, with D possibly called TRBD1 or TRBD2 (5 bases each). There are 19 residues in the CDR3. The V and J ends lost 1 base and 0 bases respectively, with 16 bases between them. The germline gives CDR1 SGHVS, CDR2 FQNEAQ. As DNA, the CDR3 is TGTGCCAGCAGCTTAGACGGGGCAGGTCTTACCTCTGGGGCCAACGTCCTGACTTTC. This gives the protein CASSLDGAGLTSGANVLTF.

The genes are TRBV30 and TRBJ1-2; 8 bases fit TRBD1. CDR1 and CDR2 from the germline V gene are GTSNPN and SVGIG (reference sequence). CDR3 length: 14 amino acids. After removal of 6 bases from V and 0 bases from J, the junction contained 6 bases not matched to a gene. The CDR3 bases are TGTGCCTGCCAGGGACAGGCTTCTAACTATGGCTACACCTTC. As protein: CACQGQASNYGYTF.

This clonotype was counted many times. The chain joins TRBV5-5 to TRBJ2-3, with 9 bases fitting TRBD2. Germline V gene sequence: CDR1 SGHKS, CDR2 YYEKEE (reference sequence). The CDR3 contains 15 residues. The V gene end was trimmed by 4 bases and the J gene end by 7 bases; junction bases not matched to a gene: 10. The DNA for the CDR3 is TGTGCCAGCAGCAGGGCTAGCGGGGAAGCGAATACGCAGTATTTT. As protein: CASSRASGEANTQYF.

Concerning this clonotype itself: A much bigger clone sits one base away, suggesting this may be a read error. The DNA for the CDR3 is TGTGCCAGCACAGGGATCACCGGGGAGCTGTATTTT. Encoded protein: CASTGITGELYF. The chain links TRBV9 to TRBJ2-2; D tentatively reads TRBD1 or TRBD2 (5 bases each). Germline-derived CDR1 and CDR2 are SGDLS and YYNGEE. CDR3 length equals 12 residues. Complete variable domain (other parts from reference TRBV9 and TRBJ2-2): DSGVTQTPKHLITATGQRVTLRCSPRSGDLSVYWYQQSLDQGLQFLIQYYNGEERAKGNILERFSAQQFPDLHSELNLSSLELGDSALYFCASTGITGELYFGEGSRLTVL.

V and J are TRBV6-6 and TRBJ2-1; D is unresolved. V lost 0 bases, J lost 7 bases, and 7 bases lay in between. Germline CDR1 is MNHNY and CDR2 is SVGAGI (reference sequence). The CDR3 runs 13 residues. CDR3 sequence reads: CASSYSAGNEQFF. CDR3 in DNA: TGTGCCAGCAGTTACTCGGCTGGGAATGAGCAGTTCTTC.

This clonotype has ten or more counts. The gene calls are TRBV28 and TRBJ2-5; D is unresolved. This CDR3 region has 14 residues. V dropped 8 bases and J dropped 0 bases, with 13 bases sitting between them. Germline V gene lookup returns CDR1 MDHEN and CDR2 SYDVKM. This chain's CDR3 is CASEMAGNQETQYF. The CDR3 DNA reads TGTGCCAGCGAAATGGCAGGCAACCAAGAGACCCAGTACTTC.

This clonotype has a count of ten or more. V gene TRBV20-1 combines with J gene TRBJ1-3, with D unclear. Deletions cut 1 base from V and 0 bases from J, with 4 bases between. CDR1 DFQATT and CDR2 SNEGSKA come from the germline V gene (reference sequence). CDR3 length equals 13 residues. The CDR3 here is CSARVTSGNTIYF. The CDR3 DNA reads as TGCAGTGCTAGAGTCACCTCTGGAAACACCATATATTTT.